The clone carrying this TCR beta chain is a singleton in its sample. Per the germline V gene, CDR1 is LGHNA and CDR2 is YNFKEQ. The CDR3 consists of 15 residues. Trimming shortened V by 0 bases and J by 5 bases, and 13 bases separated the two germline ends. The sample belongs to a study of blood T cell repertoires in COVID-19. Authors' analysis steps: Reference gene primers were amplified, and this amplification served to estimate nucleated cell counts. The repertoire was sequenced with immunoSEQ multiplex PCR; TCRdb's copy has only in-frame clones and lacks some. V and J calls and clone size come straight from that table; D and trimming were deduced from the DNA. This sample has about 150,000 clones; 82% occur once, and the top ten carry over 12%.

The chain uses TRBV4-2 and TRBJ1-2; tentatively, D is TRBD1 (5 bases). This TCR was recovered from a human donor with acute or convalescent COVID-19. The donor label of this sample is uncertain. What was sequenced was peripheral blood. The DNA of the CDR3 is TGTGCCAGCAGCCAAGAATGGGGGGGTGGATATGGCTACACCTTC. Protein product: CASSQEWGGGYGYTF.